Ten or more counts support the clone carrying this T cell receptor beta chain. Axillary draining lymph nodes of breast cancer patients supplied the node samples. This entry is derived from a study of breast tumors, draining lymph nodes, adjacent tissues. V lost 6 bases, J lost 5 bases, and 16 bases lay in between. Germline CDR1 MDHEN, CDR2 SYDVKM. The CDR3 runs 14 residues. TCRdb independently ran MiXCR on the multiplex PCR reads; one entry per CDR3 protein. The table includes approximately 180,000 distinct CDR3 sequences, roughly 35% detected once. The receptor comes from a female donor with breast cancer. Some clones in this sample may be carry-over from other donors' samples. The chain joins TRBV28 to TRBJ2-5; a weak D match, TRBD2 (6 bases). The sequencing sample was made of axillary lymph node tissue. The CDR3 coding sequence is TGTGCCAGCAGGCCACTGACTAGGGCGGAGACCCAGTACTTC. Protein sequence: CASRPLTRAETQYF.